These 17 T cell receptor beta chains came from one sample sequenced in a study of blood T cell repertoires in COVID-19. TCRdb keeps only in-frame clones here, not all; method: immunoSEQ multiplex PCR. The table lists 300,000 to 400,000 clones, 88% of them singletons. Sequenced sample: PBMCs or T cells enriched from blood (not recorded which). Receptors originate from a man younger than 40 who had recovered from COVID-19.

This clone was picked up one time. V and J are TRBV12-3 or TRBV12-4 and TRBJ1-4; D is ambiguous. The CDR3 length is 12 residues. The V and J ends lost 6 bases and 10 bases respectively, with 12 bases between them. The CDR3 region has the DNA TGTGCCAGCAGGACGACCGGCGGAAAACTGTTTTTT. Its protein product is CASRTTGGKLFF.

This chain uses TRBV6-5 with TRBJ1-2; D is possibly TRBD1 (5 bases). Germline CDR1 and CDR2: MNHEY and SVGAGI. The CDR3 has 14 residues. V gave up 5 bases and J gave up 5 bases, with 15 bases separating them. Here the CDR3 reads CASSPAGPLYGYTF. For the CDR3, the DNA is TGTGCCAGCAGTCCAGCAGGGCCCCTTTATGGCTACACCTTC.

The V and J genes are TRBV7-9 and TRBJ2-5; D not certain. The CDR3 runs 13 residues. Germline V gene sequence: CDR1 SEHNR, CDR2 FQNEAQ (reference sequence). Trimming removed 5 bases at V and 2 bases at J, with 9 bases between. The CDR3 here is CASSPQLQETQYF. The CDR3 DNA sequence: TGTGCCAGCAGCCCACAGCTGCAAGAGACCCAGTACTTC.

J is TRBJ2-5 and V is TRBV7-9, with 8 bases identical to TRBD1. The CDR3 contains 14 residues. Germline-derived CDR1 and CDR2 are SEHNR and FQNEAQ (reference sequence). Unmatched junction bases numbered 5, after V lost 5 bases and J lost 3 bases. In nucleotides, the CDR3 is TGTGCCAGCAGCCGGACAGGGTCCGAAGAGACCCAGTACTTC. It translates to CASSRTGSEETQYF.

This chain connects TRBV5-1 to TRBJ1-1, with D possibly being TRBD1 (6 bases). Trimming left V 0 bases short and J 4 bases short, with 16 bases between. The CDR3 loop spans 16 amino acids. Germline loops: CDR1 SGHRS, CDR2 YFSETQ. The CDR3 region is CASSLDPQGPGTEAFF. CDR3 DNA sequence: TGCGCCAGCAGCTTGGATCCCCAGGGGCCGGGCACTGAAGCTTTCTTT.

This rearrangement joins TRBV2 to TRBJ1-1; D is possibly TRBD1 (5 bases). V lost 1 base, J lost 4 bases, and 16 bases lay in between. CDR1 and CDR2 (germline): SNHLY, FYNNEI. The CDR3 has 16 residues. The DNA of the CDR3 is TGTGCCAGCAGTGAAGAAGGGTGGGGCATGGGCACTGAAGCTTTCTTT. The encoded protein is CASSEEGWGMGTEAFF.

The genes are TRBV5-8 and TRBJ1-1; no reliable D call. V lost 4 bases and J lost 3, with 13 bases in between. CDR1 and CDR2 from the germline V gene are SGHTS and YDEGEE. This CDR3 comprises 14 residues. The CDR3 reads CASSRLDRDTEAFF. For the CDR3, the DNA is TGTGCCAGCAGCCGACTCGACCGCGACACTGAAGCTTTCTTT.

The chain recombines TRBV2 with TRBJ1-4; D gene ambiguous. V lost 4 bases and J lost 5, with 11 bases in between. This CDR3 contains 14 residues. Germline V gene sequence: CDR1 SNHLY, CDR2 FYNNEI. The CDR3 region has the DNA TGTGCCAGCAGTGTTTTTGGGGAGAATGAAAAACTGTTTTTT. Encoded protein: CASSVFGENEKLFF.

The sample holds one count of this clone. V usage is TRBV18 and J usage is TRBJ1-3; no clear D gene. CDR1 is KGHSH, CDR2 LQKENI, per germline. CDR3 length: 15 residues. With 3 bases removed from V and 2 bases from J, the gap between germline ends came to 11 bases. In DNA form, the CDR3 reads TGTGCCAGCTCACCTAACGCGGTTGCTGGAAACACCATATATTTT. It is translated as CASSPNAVAGNTIYF. Full variable domain (rest looked up from reference TRBV18 and TRBJ1-3): NAGVMQNPRHLVRRRGQEARLRCSPMKGHSHVYWYRQLPEEGLKFMVYLQKENIIDESGMPKERFSAEFPKEGPSILRIQQVVRGDSAAYFCASSPNAVAGNTIYFGEGSWLTVV.

This chain links TRBV4-1 with TRBJ2-1; TRBD2 matches 15 bases. Germline V gene data show CDR1 as MGHRA and CDR2 as YSYEKL. CDR3 size: 20 residues. With V trimmed by 2 bases and J by 0 bases, 8 bases remained unmatched. The CDR3: CASSQPGLAGGSSSYNEQFF. CDR3 coding DNA: TGCGCCAGCAGCCAACCGGGACTAGCGGGGGGCTCGAGCTCCTACAATGAGCAGTTCTTC.

V usage is TRBV28 and J usage is TRBJ1-5, with TRBD1 matching 9 bases. CDR3 length: 15 residues. V was pared by 3 bases and J by 8 bases, with 8 bases of the junction left unmatched. Germline V gene data show CDR1 as MDHEN and CDR2 as SYDVKM. The CDR3 sequence is CASSLAGQGWEPQHF. DNA for the CDR3: TGTGCCAGCAGTTTGGCGGGACAGGGTTGGGAGCCCCAGCATTTT.

This clone was found once. The CDR3 DNA reads TGTGCCAGCACTGACAGGGGACCAGATACGCAGTATTTT. This gives the protein CASTDRGPDTQYF. The chain links TRBV27 to TRBJ2-3; TRBD1 agrees at 8 bases. This CDR3 is built from 13 residues. Germline V lookup: CDR1 MNHEY, CDR2 SMNVEV (reference sequence). Losses at the gene ends were 7 bases for V and 4 bases for J; bases not matched to a gene: 4.

CDR3 protein: CASSSTSTGTGYTDTQYF. The DNA of the CDR3 is TGTGCCAGCAGTTCGACATCAACCGGGACAGGGTACACAGATACGCAGTATTTT. The V and J genes are TRBV27 and TRBJ2-3, with TRBD1 identical over 9 bases. Per germline, CDR1 MNHEY and CDR2 SMNVEV (reference sequence). V dropped 4 bases and J dropped 2; count of bases not matched to a gene: 13. This CDR3 spans 18 amino acids.

There are a few counts of this clone. This sequence joins TRBV18 and TRBJ1-2; 7 bases match TRBD1. The V gene's germline CDR1 is KGHSH and CDR2 LQKENI. This CDR3 spans 13 amino acids. After removal of 5 bases from V and 2 bases from J, the junction contained 2 bases not matched to a gene. This chain's CDR3 is CASSGGQNYGYTF. The CDR3 nucleotides are TGTGCCAGCTCAGGGGGACAGAACTATGGCTACACCTTC.

The chain links TRBV2 to TRBJ2-7; 7 bases are a match to TRBD1. The trim removed 6 bases at V and 3 bases at J, leaving 8 bases unmatched. The CDR3 runs 14 residues. Germline lookup yields CDR1 SNHLY and CDR2 FYNNEI. Here the CDR3 reads CASSPQGLGYEQYF. Here the CDR3 DNA reads TGTGCCAGCAGCCCACAGGGGTTGGGCTACGAGCAGTACTTC.

V usage is TRBV12-1 and J usage is TRBJ2-7; TRBD1, the table's D call, was not compared with the DNA. TRBV12-1 is labeled a pseudogene. This CDR3 comprises 12 residues. DNA for the CDR3: TGTGCCAGCAGCCCAGGGCCCTACGAGCAGTACTTC. Translated, it gives CASSPGPYEQYF.

The rearrangement uses TRBV9 and TRBJ2-2; 12 positions agree with TRBD2. The germline V gene encodes CDR1 SGDLS and CDR2 YYNGEE. The CDR3 totals 18 residues. J was trimmed by 0 bases and V by 3 bases; bases with no gene match: 6. The CDR3: CASSAPLAGGPNTGELFF. The CDR3 DNA reads TGTGCCAGCAGCGCGCCACTAGCGGGGGGCCCGAACACCGGGGAGCTGTTTTTT.